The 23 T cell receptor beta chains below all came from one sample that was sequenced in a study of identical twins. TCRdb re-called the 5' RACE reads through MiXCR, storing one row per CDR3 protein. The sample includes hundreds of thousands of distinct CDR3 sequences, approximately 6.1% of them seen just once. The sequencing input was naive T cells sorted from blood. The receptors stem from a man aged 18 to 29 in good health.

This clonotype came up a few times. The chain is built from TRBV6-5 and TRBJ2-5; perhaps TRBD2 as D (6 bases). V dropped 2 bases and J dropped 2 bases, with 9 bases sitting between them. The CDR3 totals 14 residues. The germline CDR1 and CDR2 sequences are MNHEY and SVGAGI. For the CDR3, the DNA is TGTGCCAGCAGTTACAGGAGGGCGCAAGAGACCCAGTACTTC. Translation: CASSYRRAQETQYF.

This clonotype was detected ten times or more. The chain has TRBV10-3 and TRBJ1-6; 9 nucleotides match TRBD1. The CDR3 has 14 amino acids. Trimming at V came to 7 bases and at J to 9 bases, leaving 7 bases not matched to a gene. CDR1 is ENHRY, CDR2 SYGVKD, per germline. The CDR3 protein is CAITDDRGGSPLHF. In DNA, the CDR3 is TGTGCCATCACTGACGACAGGGGGGGTTCACCCCTCCACTTT.

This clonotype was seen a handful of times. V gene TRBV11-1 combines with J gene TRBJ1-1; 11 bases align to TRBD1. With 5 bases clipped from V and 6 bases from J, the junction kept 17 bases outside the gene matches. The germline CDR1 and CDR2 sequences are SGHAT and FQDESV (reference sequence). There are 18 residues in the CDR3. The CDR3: CASSHHGVGQGARAEAFF. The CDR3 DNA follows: TGTGCCAGCAGCCACCACGGCGTCGGACAGGGGGCGCGAGCTGAAGCTTTCTTT.

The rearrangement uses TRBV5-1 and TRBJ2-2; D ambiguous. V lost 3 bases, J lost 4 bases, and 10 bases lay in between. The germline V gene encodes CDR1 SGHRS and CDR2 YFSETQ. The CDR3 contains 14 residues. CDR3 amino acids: CASSSNRPTGELFF. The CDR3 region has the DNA TGCGCCAGCAGCTCCAATCGGCCCACCGGGGAGCTGTTTTTT.

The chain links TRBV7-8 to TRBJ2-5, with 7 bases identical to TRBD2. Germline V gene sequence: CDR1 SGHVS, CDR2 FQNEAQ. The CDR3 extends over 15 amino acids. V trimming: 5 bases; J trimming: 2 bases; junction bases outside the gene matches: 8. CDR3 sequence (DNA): TGTGCCAGCAGCCCGAGCGGGATTACACAAGAGACCCAGTACTTC. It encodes CASSPSGITQETQYF.

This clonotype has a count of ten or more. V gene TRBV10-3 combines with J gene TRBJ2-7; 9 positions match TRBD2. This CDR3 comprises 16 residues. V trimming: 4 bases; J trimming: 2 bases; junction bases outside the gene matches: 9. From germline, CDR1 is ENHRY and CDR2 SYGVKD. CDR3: CAISGPSGAIPYEQYF. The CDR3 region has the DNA TGTGCCATCAGTGGGCCTAGCGGGGCCATCCCCTACGAGCAGTACTTC.

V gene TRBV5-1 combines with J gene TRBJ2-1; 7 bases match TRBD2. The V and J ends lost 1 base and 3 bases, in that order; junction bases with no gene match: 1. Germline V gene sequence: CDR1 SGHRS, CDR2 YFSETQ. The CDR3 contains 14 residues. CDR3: CASSLWTSYNEQFF. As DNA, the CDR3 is TGCGCCAGCAGCTTGTGGACTAGCTACAATGAGCAGTTCTTC.

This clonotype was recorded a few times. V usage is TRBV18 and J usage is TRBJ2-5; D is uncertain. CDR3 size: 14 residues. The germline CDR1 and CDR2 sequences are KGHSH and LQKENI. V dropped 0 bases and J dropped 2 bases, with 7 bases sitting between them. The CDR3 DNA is TGTGCCAGCTCACCACCGAGCAAACAAGAGACCCAGTACTTC. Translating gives CASSPPSKQETQYF.

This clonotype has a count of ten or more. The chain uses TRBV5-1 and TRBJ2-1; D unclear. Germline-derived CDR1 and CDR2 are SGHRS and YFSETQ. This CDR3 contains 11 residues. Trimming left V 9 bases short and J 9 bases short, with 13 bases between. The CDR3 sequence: CATTQGTEQFF. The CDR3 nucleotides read TGCGCCACCACGCAAGGTACTGAGCAGTTCTTC.

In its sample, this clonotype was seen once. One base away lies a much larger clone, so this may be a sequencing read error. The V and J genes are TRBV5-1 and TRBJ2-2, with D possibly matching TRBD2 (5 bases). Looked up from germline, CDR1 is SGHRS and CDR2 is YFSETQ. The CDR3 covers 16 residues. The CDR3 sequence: CASSPWAGVVTGVLFF. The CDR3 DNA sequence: TGCGCCAGCAGCCCCTGGGCCGGGGTTGTCACCGGGGTGCTGTTTTTT.

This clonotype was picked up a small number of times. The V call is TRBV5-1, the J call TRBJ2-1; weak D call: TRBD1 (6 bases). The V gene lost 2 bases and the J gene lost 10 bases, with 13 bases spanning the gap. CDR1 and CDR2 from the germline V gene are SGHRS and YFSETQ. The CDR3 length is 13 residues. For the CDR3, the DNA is TGCGCCAGCAGCTTAATTGGGGGCGACGAGCAGTTCTTC. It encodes CASSLIGGDEQFF.

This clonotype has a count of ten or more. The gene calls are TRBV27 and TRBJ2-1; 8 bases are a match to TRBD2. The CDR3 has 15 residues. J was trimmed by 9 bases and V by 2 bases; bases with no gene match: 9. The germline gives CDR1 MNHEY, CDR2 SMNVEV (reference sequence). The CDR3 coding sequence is TGTGCCAGCAGTTTAGAAACGGGAGGGGGTCCTGAGCAGTTCTTC. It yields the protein CASSLETGGGPEQFF.

CDR3 sequence: CASNGAGGQNEQFF. The DNA of the CDR3 is TGTGCCAGCAATGGAGCGGGAGGGCAGAATGAGCAGTTCTTC. V is TRBV2 and J is TRBJ2-1, with 10 bases fitting TRBD2. Per germline, CDR1 SNHLY and CDR2 FYNNEI. This CDR3 contains 14 residues. The J segment lost 7 bases and the V segment lost 7 bases, leaving 7 bases of the junction unmatched. Combining the CDR3 with reference TRBV2 and TRBJ2-1 gives the whole variable domain EPEVTQTPSHQVTQMGQEVILRCVPISNHLYFYWYRQILGQKVEFLVSFYNNEISEKSEIFDDQFSVERPDGSNFTLKIRSTKLEDSAMYFCASNGAGGQNEQFFGPGTRLTVL.

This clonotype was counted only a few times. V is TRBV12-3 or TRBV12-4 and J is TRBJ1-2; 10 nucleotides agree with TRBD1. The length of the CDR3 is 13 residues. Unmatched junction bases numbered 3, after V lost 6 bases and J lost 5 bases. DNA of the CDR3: TGTGCCAGCAGGAGGGACAGGGGTTATGGCTACACCTTC. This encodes CASRRDRGYGYTF.

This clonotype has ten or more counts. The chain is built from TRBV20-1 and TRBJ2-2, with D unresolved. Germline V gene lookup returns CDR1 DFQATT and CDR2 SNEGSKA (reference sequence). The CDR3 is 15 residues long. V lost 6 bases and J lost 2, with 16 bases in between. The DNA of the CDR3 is TGCAGTGCCACCCGTCGCGGACCAAACACCGGGGAGCTGTTTTTT. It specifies CSATRRGPNTGELFF.

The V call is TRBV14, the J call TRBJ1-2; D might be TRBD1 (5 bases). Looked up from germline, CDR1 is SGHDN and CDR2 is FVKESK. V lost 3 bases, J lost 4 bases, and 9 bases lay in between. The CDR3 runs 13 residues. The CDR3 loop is CASSQSGPYGYTF. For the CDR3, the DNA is TGTGCCAGCAGCCAGTCGGGACCCTATGGCTACACCTTC.

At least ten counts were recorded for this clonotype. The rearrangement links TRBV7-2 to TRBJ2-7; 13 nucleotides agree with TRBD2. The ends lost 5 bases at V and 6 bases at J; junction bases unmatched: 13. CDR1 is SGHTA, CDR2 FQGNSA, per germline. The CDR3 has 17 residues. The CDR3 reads CASSLTRWTSGSSEQYF. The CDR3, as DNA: TGTGCCAGCAGCCTAACTCGGTGGACTAGCGGGAGCAGCGAGCAGTACTTC.

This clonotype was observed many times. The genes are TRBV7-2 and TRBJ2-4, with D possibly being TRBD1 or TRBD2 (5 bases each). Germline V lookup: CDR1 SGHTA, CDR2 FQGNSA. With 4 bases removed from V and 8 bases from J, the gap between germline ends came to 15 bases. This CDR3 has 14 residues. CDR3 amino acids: CASSSGPGLDIQYF. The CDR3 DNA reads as TGTGCCAGCAGCTCCGGACCGGGGCTGGACATTCAGTACTTC.

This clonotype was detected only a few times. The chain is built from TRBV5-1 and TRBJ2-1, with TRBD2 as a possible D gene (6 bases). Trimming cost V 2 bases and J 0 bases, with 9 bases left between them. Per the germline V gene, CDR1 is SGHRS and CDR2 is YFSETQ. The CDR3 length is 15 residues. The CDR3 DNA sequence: TGCGCCAGCAGCTTTAGCGGTTTCTCCTACAATGAGCAGTTCTTC. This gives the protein CASSFSGFSYNEQFF.

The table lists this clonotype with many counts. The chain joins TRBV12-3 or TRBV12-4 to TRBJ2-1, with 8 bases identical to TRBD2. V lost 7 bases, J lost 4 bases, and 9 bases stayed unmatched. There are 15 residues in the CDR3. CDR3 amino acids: CASTLGLAGYNEQFF. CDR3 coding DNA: TGTGCCAGCACCCTAGGGCTAGCGGGTTACAATGAGCAGTTCTTC.

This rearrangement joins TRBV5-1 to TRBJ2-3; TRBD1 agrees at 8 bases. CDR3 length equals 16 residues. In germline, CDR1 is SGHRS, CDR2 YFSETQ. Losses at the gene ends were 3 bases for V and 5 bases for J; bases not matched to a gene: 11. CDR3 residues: CASSSTPGGAEDTQYF. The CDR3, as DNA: TGCGCCAGCAGCTCCACCCCAGGGGGCGCCGAAGATACGCAGTATTTT.

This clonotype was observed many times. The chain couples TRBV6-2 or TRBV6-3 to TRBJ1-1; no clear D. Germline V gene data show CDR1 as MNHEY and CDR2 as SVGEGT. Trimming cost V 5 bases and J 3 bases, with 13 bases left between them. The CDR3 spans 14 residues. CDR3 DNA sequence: TGTGCCAGCAGTCGACCCGACCGGTACACTGAAGCTTTCTTT. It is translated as CASSRPDRYTEAFF.

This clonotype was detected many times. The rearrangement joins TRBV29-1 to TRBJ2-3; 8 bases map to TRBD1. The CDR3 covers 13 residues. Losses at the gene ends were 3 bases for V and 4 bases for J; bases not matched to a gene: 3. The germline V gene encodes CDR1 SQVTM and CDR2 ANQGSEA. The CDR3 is CSVDGQGPDTQYF. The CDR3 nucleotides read TGCAGCGTTGACGGACAGGGCCCAGATACGCAGTATTTT.